The 20 T cell receptor beta chains listed next were all sequenced from one sample in a study of blood T cell repertoires in COVID-19. Produced via immunoSEQ multiplex PCR; TCRdb's table is partial and in-frame only. The data hold approximately 350,000 clones, with 80% to 90% observed a single time. The source material was peripheral blood. The receptors shown here come from a woman aged 25 to 39 with COVID-19, enrolled during active disease.

The chain combines TRBV28 with TRBJ2-3; 11 bases map to TRBD1. The CDR3 loop spans 14 amino acids. The J segment lost 4 bases and the V segment lost 10 bases, leaving 7 bases of the junction unmatched. The V gene's germline CDR1 is MDHEN and CDR2 SYDVKM. DNA for the CDR3: TGTGCCACCACTGGACAGGGGGCTTCAGATACGCAGTATTTT. This sequence encodes CATTGQGASDTQYF.

This clone was observed once. This chain links TRBV28 with TRBJ2-1; TRBD2 agrees at 7 bases. The CDR3 sequence is 13 residues long. The V gene's germline CDR1 is MDHEN and CDR2 SYDVKM. In DNA, the CDR3 is TGTGCGACGCGGGGGAGCGGTTGGAATGAGCAGTTCTTC. This gives the protein CATRGSGWNEQFF.

This sequence joins TRBV6-5 and TRBJ2-7, with a tentative D call TRBD2 (5 bases). Germline-derived CDR1 and CDR2 are MNHEY and SVGAGI. Trimming took off 5 bases at V and 0 bases at J, with 11 bases between the two ends. This CDR3 has 14 amino acids. CDR3 protein: CASSPGESSYEQYF. The CDR3 DNA reads TGTGCCAGCAGTCCCGGGGAGAGCTCCTACGAGCAGTACTTC.

This clone came up once. The chain carries TRBV7-9 and TRBJ2-3; the D gene is possibly TRBD2 (6 bases). Germline CDR1 reads SEHNR; CDR2 reads FQNEAQ (reference sequence). Trimming removed 6 bases from V and 3 bases from J, with 25 bases in between. The CDR3 consists of 18 residues. In DNA, the CDR3 is TGTGCCAGCAGGAGCCAATTGCGTAGCGGAGGAGAAACAGATACGCAGTATTTT. It yields the protein CASRSQLRSGGETDTQYF. The full variable domain, its missing parts supplied by reference TRBV7-9 and TRBJ2-3, is DTGVSQNPRHKITKRGQNVTFRCDPISEHNRLYWYRQTLGQGPEFLTYFQNEAQLEKSRLLSDRFSAERPKGSFSTLEIQRTEQGDSAMYLCASRSQLRSGGETDTQYFGPGTRLTVL.

V usage is TRBV2 and J usage is TRBJ2-1, with 16 bases fitting TRBD2. CDR3 length: 16 residues. V lost 7 bases, J lost 6 bases, and 6 bases stayed unmatched. CDR1 and CDR2 from the germline V gene are SNHLY and FYNNEI. As DNA, the CDR3 is TGTGCCAGCACTCCGGGACTAGCGGGAGGGGGCAATGAGCAGTTCTTC. Residues: CASTPGLAGGGNEQFF.

V gene TRBV7-6 combines with J gene TRBJ2-6; D possibly corresponds to TRBD2 (5 bases). This CDR3 contains 19 residues. V lost 4 bases to trimming and J lost 2 bases, with 21 bases between them. Germline CDR1 and CDR2: SGHVS and FNYEAQ. Here the CDR3 DNA reads TGTGCCAGCAGCTCATCCCTCCTTAAAGGCGGGCCTGGGGCCAACGTCCTGACTTTC. Translation gives CASSSSLLKGGPGANVLTF.

This CDR3 is CAWSRQGAGGYTF. In DNA, the CDR3 is TGTGCCTGGAGCAGACAGGGGGCCGGAGGCTACACCTTC. The chain recombines TRBV30 with TRBJ1-2; the match to TRBD1 covers 10 bases. The germline V gene encodes CDR1 GTSNPN and CDR2 SVGIG (reference sequence). J was trimmed by 8 bases and V by 3 bases; bases with no gene match: 6. This CDR3 is 13 amino acids long.

The chain joins TRBV21-1 to TRBJ1-1; the table calls TRBD1, which could not be checked here. TRBV21-1 is a documented pseudogene. This CDR3 has 13 amino acids. The CDR3 sequence is CASSRDKVTEAFF. CDR3 in DNA: TGTGCCAGCAGCCGGGACAAGGTCACTGAAGCTTTCTTT.

The chain combines TRBV7-9 with TRBJ2-1; the D gene is possibly TRBD2 (6 bases). Trimming took off 4 bases at V and 14 bases at J, with 27 bases between the two ends. This CDR3 contains 16 residues. CDR1 is SEHNR and CDR2 is FQNEAQ in the germline V gene (reference sequence). CDR3 DNA: TGTGCCAGCAGCTCAGACCTCATGGCAGGCGGGAAGGGAAAGTTCTTC. Its protein product is CASSSDLMAGGKGKFF. Variable domain in full (rest from reference TRBV7-9 and TRBJ2-1): DTGVSQNPRHKITKRGQNVTFRCDPISEHNRLYWYRQTLGQGPEFLTYFQNEAQLEKSRLLSDRFSAERPKGSFSTLEIQRTEQGDSAMYLCASSSDLMAGGKGKFFGPGTRLTVL.

The chain is built from TRBV7-2 and TRBJ1-5, with 8 nucleotides matching TRBD1. Per germline, CDR1 SGHTA and CDR2 FQGNSA. Trimming at V came to 5 bases and at J to 11 bases, leaving 8 bases not matched to a gene. The CDR3 is 13 amino acids. CDR3 in amino acids: CASSPAHRGSQHF. CDR3 DNA sequence: TGTGCCAGCAGCCCGGCGCACAGGGGGTCCCAGCATTTT.

The table lists this clone with a count of one. This chain links TRBV14 with TRBJ1-1; 8 nucleotides line up with TRBD1. J gave up 3 bases and V 3 bases, and 12 bases lay outside the gene matches. Germline values: CDR1 SGHDN, CDR2 FVKESK. The CDR3 consists of 17 residues. CDR3 bases: TGTGCCAGCAGCCACACTTCACGACAGGGGAGAGACACTGAAGCTTTCTTT. Residues: CASSHTSRQGRDTEAFF.

This clone appeared a single time. The V gene is TRBV14, the J gene TRBJ2-3; D gene unclear. The germline V gene has CDR1 SGHDN and CDR2 FVKESK. This CDR3 has 11 amino acids. V dropped 3 bases and J dropped 6 bases, with 4 bases sitting between them. The CDR3 loop reads CASSHVDTQYF. The CDR3 nucleotides are TGTGCCAGCAGCCACGTGGATACGCAGTATTTT.

The chain employs TRBV14 and TRBJ1-2; 7 bases agree with TRBD1. This CDR3 is built from 14 residues. CDR1 is SGHDN and CDR2 is FVKESK in the germline V gene. The V segment lost 5 bases and the J segment 3 bases; nucleotides outside the gene matches: 6. The CDR3 loop reads CASSKRGQDYGYTF. The CDR3 DNA is TGTGCCAGCAGCAAGAGGGGGCAGGACTATGGCTACACCTTC.

The chain employs TRBV27 and TRBJ2-7; possible D gene TRBD1, 6 bases. CDR1 and CDR2 from the germline V gene are MNHEY and SMNVEV (reference sequence). The CDR3 contains 12 residues. The V end was cut by 8 bases, the J end by 2 bases, with 10 bases between. The CDR3 DNA is TGTGCCAGCGGGGGCAATCCCTACGAGCAGTACGTC. Protein: CASGGNPYEQYV.

A few counts support this clone. The chain recombines TRBV4-3 with TRBJ2-7; TRBD1 aligns across 10 bases. The J segment lost 2 bases and the V segment lost 3 bases, leaving 10 bases of the junction unmatched. The CDR3 runs 17 residues. Per germline, CDR1 LGHNA and CDR2 YSLEER. In DNA form, the CDR3 reads TGCGCCAGCAGCCAGTCGACGACAGGGGGCTCGGCCTACGAGCAGTACTTC. This translates into CASSQSTTGGSAYEQYF.

This chain joins TRBV28 and TRBJ1-4; tentative D call: TRBD1 (6 bases). Trimming removed 7 bases from V and 4 bases from J, with 19 bases in between. Germline V gives CDR1 MDHEN, CDR2 SYDVKM. The CDR3 extends over 16 amino acids. This CDR3 reads CASTPGGADSNEKLFF. The CDR3 DNA is TGTGCCAGCACCCCAGGTGGAGCGGACAGTAATGAAAAACTGTTTTTT.

The chain carries TRBV6-5 and TRBJ1-2, with TRBD1 identical over 9 bases. Germline values: CDR1 MNHEY, CDR2 SVGAGI. J gave up 6 bases and V 7 bases, and 6 bases lay outside the gene matches. This CDR3 is built from 13 residues. The CDR3 loop is CASISGTGNGYTF. The CDR3 DNA is TGTGCCAGCATCTCCGGGACAGGGAATGGCTACACCTTC.

The chain couples TRBV27 to TRBJ2-7; the match to TRBD1 covers 10 bases. Germline-derived CDR1 and CDR2 are MNHEY and SMNVEV (reference sequence). The CDR3 has 15 amino acids. V lost 4 bases and J lost 3; bases outside the gene matches: 6. The CDR3 bases are TGTGCCAGCAGTTCCCGACAGGGGGCTTTCTACGAGCAGTACTTC. It yields the protein CASSSRQGAFYEQYF.

The chain carries TRBV28 and TRBJ2-3; TRBD1 agrees at 8 bases. V trimming: 2 bases; J trimming: 6 bases; junction bases outside the gene matches: 16. The CDR3 consists of 18 residues. From germline, CDR1 is MDHEN and CDR2 SYDVKM. The CDR3 sequence is CASSLGWKARGPADTQYF. For the CDR3, the DNA is TGTGCCAGCAGTTTAGGTTGGAAGGCCAGGGGGCCCGCCGATACGCAGTATTTT. Together with reference TRBV28 and TRBJ2-3, the CDR3 gives the full variable domain: DVKVTQSSRYLVKRTGEKVFLECVQDMDHENMFWYRQDPGLGLRLIYFSYDVKMKEKGDIPEGYSVSREKKERFSLILESASTNQTSMYLCASSLGWKARGPADTQYFGPGTRLTVL.

The chain joins TRBV5-1 to TRBJ1-3; the D is unclear. The CDR3 is 14 residues long. Trimming pared 0 bases from V and 1 base from J, leaving 5 bases between. Germline CDR1 reads SGHRS; CDR2 reads YFSETQ. The CDR3 is CASSLVTSGNTIYF. The CDR3 DNA is TGCGCCAGCAGCTTGGTGACATCTGGAAACACCATATATTTT.